The present entry profiles one TCR beta chain with its context. Its target is not known. This record comes from a study of identical twins. Study outcomes and limitations: Modelling approaches yielded underestimates of out-of-frame TCR alpha sharing between monozygotic twins. Weaker excess sharing between twins was seen in beta out-of-frame sequences. A partial confounding effect on zero-insertion analyses could come from invariant MAIT and iNKT cells. Abundant beta clonotypes from cord blood had fewer insertions, unlike memory repertoires, which showed none.

Each CDR3 protein is one row after TCRdb ran MiXCR on the 5' RACE reads. The sample lists under 300,000 distinct CDR3 sequences, more than 12% occurring once. This CDR3 is 15 amino acids long. The V gene lost 0 bases and the J gene lost 5 bases, with 13 bases spanning the gap. Germline CDR1 and CDR2: LGHNA and YSLEER. The chain couples TRBV4-3 to TRBJ1-1; unclear D gene. The source is a young woman in good health. The source material was memory (CD45RO+) T cells sorted from blood. This chain's CDR3 is CASSQDIRVGTEAFF. Here the CDR3 DNA reads TGCGCCAGCAGCCAAGATATCCGGGTAGGGACTGAAGCTTTCTTT.